This TCR beta chain was documented in a study of OX40 agonist ivuxolimab in advanced cancers. Study information: Males comprised around four fifths of the group, whose mean age was approximately 60 years (range about 20 to 90). The study reported partial responses in three patients: one hepatocellular carcinoma, two cutaneous melanoma. Study-wide results and caveats: Not determined was the antigen specificity of the expanded peripheral T cells.

This clone was counted a few times. Antigen unknown. CDR1 and CDR2 from the germline V gene are SGHVS and FQNEAQ. There are 16 residues in the CDR3. The V gene lost 2 bases and the J gene lost 1 base, with 13 bases spanning the gap. Here immunoSEQ multiplex PCR was the method, and the copy in TCRdb shows in-frame clones only, minus some. The sample records around 79,000 clones, about 89% being singletons. The sample in question was CD4+ or CD8+ T cells sorted from blood, obtained in a trial of the OX40 agonist ivuxolimab. This clonotype was sampled from an adult with an advanced solid tumor such as melanoma, head and neck, liver or kidney cancer. V usage is TRBV7-8 and J usage is TRBJ2-3, with D perhaps given as TRBD1 or TRBD2 (5 bases each). The DNA for the CDR3 is TGTGCCAGCAGCTTAAGTAGCGTGACAGGCACAGATACGCAGTATTTT. Protein: CASSLSSVTGTDTQYF.